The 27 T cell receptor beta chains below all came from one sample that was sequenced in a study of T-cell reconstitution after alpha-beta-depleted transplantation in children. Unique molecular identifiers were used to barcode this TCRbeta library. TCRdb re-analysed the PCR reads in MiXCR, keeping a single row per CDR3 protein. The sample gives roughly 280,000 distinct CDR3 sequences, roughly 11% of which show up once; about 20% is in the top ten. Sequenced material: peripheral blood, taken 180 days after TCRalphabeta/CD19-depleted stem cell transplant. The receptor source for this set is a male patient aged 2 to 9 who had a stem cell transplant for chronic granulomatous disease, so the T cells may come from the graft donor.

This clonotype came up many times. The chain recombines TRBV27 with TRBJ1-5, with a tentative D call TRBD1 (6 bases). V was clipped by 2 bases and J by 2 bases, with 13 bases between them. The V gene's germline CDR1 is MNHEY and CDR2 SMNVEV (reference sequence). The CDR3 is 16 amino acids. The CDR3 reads CASSLAAGVGNQPQHF. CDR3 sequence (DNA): TGTGCCAGCAGTTTAGCCGCAGGGGTGGGCAATCAGCCCCAGCATTTT.

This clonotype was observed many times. CDR3: CASSSGLGAWIQETQYF. The DNA for the CDR3 is TGTGCCAGCAGTTCCGGCCTCGGAGCCTGGATACAAGAGACCCAGTACTTC. The rearrangement joins TRBV6-2 or TRBV6-3 to TRBJ2-5; no reliable D call. V shed 4 bases and J shed 2 bases, with 20 bases lying between them. The germline CDR1 and CDR2 sequences are MNHEY and SVGEGT. The CDR3 is made up of 17 amino acids.

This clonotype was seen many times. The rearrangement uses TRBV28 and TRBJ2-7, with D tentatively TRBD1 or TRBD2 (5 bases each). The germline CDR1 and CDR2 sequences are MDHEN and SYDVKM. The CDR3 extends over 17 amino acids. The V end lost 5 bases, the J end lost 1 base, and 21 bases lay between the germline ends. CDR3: CASSPPGWGLLSYEQYF. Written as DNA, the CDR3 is TGTGCCAGCAGTCCCCCGGGGTGGGGCCTACTGTCCTACGAGCAGTACTTC.

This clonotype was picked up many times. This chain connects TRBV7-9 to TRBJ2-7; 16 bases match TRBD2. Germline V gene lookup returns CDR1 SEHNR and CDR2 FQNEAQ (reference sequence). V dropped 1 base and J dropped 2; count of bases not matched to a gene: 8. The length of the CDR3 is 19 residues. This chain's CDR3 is CASSLGATGTSGRAYEQYF. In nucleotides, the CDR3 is TGTGCCAGCAGCTTAGGGGCTACCGGGACTAGCGGGAGGGCCTACGAGCAGTACTTC.

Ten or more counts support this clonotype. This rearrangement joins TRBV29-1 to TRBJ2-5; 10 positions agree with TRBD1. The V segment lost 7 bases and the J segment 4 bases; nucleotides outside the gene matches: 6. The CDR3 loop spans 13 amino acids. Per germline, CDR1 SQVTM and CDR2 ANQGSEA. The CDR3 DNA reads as TGCAGCGCAGCCGGGACAGGGGCAGAGACCCAGTACTTC. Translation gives CSAAGTGAETQYF.

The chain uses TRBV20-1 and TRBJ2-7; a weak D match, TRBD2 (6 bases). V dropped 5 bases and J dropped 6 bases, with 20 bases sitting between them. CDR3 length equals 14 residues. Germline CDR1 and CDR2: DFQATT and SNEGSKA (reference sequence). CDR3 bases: TGCAGTGCTGCCCTCGGGAGCCCCCTATCCGAGCAGTACTTC. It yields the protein CSAALGSPLSEQYF.

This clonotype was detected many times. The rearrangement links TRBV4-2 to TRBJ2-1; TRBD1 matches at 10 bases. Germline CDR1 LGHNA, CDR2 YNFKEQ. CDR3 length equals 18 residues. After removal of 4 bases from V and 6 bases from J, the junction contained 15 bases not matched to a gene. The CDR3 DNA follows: TGTGCCAGCAGCCCCGGGACAGGGGTTTTGTTGACTACCAATGAGCAGTTCTTC. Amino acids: CASSPGTGVLLTTNEQFF.

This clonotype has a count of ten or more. Here the CDR3 reads CASSFWTSGAYNEQFF. DNA for the CDR3: TGCGCCAGCAGCTTCTGGACTAGCGGTGCCTACAATGAGCAGTTCTTC. This chain joins TRBV5-1 and TRBJ2-1; 10 nucleotides line up with TRBD2. V shed 2 bases, J shed 2 bases, and the junction held 4 bases outside the gene matches. Germline assignment: CDR1 SGHRS and CDR2 YFSETQ. CDR3 length equals 16 residues.

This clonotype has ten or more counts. The CDR3 DNA follows: TGCGCCAGCAGCCAAGATAAAGAGGGCTCACCCCTCCACTTT. Translating it yields CASSQDKEGSPLHF. The chain uses TRBV4-1 and TRBJ1-6; D not certain. V was cut by 0 bases and J by 10 bases, with 10 bases left in between. Germline lookup yields CDR1 MGHRA and CDR2 YSYEKL. This CDR3 spans 14 amino acids.

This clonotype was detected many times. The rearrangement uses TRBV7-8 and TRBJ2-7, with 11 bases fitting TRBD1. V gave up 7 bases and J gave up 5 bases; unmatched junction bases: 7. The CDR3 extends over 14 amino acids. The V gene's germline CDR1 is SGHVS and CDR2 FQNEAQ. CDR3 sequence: CASMDRTGGDEQYF. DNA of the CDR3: TGTGCCAGCATGGATAGGACAGGGGGCGACGAGCAGTACTTC.

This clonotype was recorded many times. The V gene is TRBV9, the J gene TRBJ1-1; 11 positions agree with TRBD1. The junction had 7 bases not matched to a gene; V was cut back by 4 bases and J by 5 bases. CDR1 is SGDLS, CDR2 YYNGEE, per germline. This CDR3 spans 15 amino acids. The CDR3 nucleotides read TGTGCCAGCAGCCCCCACCGGGACAGGGGGACTGAAGCTTTCTTT. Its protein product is CASSPHRDRGTEAFF.

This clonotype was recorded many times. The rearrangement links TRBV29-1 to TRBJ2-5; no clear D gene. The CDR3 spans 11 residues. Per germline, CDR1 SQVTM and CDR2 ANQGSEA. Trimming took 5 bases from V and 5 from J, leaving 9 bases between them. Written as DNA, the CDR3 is TGCAGCGTTTATCGGAAGGAGACCCAGTACTTC. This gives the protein CSVYRKETQYF.

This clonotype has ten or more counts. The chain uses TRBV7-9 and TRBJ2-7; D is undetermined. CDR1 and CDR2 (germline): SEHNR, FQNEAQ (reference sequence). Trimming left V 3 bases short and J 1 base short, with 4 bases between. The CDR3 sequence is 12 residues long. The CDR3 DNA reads TGTGCCAGCAGCTTTATTTCCTACGAGCAGTACTTC. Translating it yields CASSFISYEQYF. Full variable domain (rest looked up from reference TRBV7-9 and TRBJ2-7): DTGVSQNPRHKITKRGQNVTFRCDPISEHNRLYWYRQTLGQGPEFLTYFQNEAQLEKSRLLSDRFSAERPKGSFSTLEIQRTEQGDSAMYLCASSFISYEQYFGPGTRLTVT.

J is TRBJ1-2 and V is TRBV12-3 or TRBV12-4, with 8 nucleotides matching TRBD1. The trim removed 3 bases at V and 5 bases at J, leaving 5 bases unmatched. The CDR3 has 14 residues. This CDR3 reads CASSLKQGAYGYTF. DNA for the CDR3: TGTGCCAGCAGTTTGAAGCAGGGGGCATATGGCTACACCTTC.

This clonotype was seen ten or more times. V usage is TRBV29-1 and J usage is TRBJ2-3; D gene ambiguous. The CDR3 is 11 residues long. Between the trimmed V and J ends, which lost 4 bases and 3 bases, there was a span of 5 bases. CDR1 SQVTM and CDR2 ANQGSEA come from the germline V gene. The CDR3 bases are TGCAGCGTTGTTAGGACAGATACGCAGTATTTT. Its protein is CSVVRTDTQYF.

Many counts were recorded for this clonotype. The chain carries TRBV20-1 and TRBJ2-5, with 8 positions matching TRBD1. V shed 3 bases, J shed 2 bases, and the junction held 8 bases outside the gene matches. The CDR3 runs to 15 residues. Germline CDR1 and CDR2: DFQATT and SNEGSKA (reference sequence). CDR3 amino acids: CSASRHGTGQETQYF. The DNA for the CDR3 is TGCAGTGCTAGCCGGCACGGGACAGGACAAGAGACCCAGTACTTC.

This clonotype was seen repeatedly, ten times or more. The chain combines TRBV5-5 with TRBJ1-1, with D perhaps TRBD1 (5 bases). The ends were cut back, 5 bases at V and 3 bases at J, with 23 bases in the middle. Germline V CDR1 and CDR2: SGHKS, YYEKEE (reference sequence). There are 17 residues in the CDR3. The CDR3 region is CASSGIQAGGRDTEAFF. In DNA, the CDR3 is TGTGCCAGCAGTGGGATCCAAGCGGGGGGACGGGACACTGAAGCTTTCTTT.

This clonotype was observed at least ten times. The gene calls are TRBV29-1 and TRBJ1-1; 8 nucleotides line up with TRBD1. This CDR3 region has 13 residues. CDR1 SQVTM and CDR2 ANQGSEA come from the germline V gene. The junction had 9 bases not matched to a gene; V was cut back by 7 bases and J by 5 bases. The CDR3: CSAKTGGNTEAFF. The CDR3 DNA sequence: TGCAGCGCTAAAACAGGGGGAAATACTGAAGCTTTCTTT.

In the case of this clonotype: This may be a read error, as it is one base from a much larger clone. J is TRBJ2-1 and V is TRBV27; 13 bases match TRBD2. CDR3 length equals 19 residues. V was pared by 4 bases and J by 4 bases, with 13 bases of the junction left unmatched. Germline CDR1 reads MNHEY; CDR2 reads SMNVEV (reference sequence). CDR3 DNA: TGTGCCAGCAGTTCCCCGGTACTAGCGGGAGGGCCGGGTTACAATGAGCAGTTCTTC. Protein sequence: CASSSPVLAGGPGYNEQFF.

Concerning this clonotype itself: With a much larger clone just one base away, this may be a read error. The CDR3 coding sequence is TGTGCCAGCAGCTTAGGGGACAGGGGTAAGAGTGAGCAGTTCTTC. It encodes CASSLGDRGKSEQFF. The chain employs TRBV7-3 and TRBJ2-1; 10 bases are a match to TRBD1. Germline assignment: CDR1 SGHTA and CDR2 FQGTGA. Trimming at V came to 2 bases and at J to 9 bases, leaving 7 bases not matched to a gene. There are 15 residues in the CDR3.

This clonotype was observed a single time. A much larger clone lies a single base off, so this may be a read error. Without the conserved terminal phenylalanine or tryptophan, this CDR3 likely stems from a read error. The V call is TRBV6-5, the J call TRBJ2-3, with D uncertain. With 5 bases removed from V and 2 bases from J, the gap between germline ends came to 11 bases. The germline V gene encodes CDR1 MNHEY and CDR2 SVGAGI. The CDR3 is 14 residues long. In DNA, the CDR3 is TGTGCCAGCAGTCCCTCGCAGGCCACAGATACGCAGTATCTT. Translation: CASSPSQATDTQYL.

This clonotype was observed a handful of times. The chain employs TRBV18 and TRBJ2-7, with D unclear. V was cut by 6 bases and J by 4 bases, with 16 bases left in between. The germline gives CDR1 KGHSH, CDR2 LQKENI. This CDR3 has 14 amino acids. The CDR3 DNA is TGTGCCAGCTCCCGAGCAGGAGTGGCGTACGAGCAGTACTTC. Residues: CASSRAGVAYEQYF.

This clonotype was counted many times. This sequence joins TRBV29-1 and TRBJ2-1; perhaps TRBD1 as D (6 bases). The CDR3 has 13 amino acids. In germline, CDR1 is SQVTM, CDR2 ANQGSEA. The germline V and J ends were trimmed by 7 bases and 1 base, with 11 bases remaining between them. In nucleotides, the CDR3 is TGCAGCGCTTGGACAGCATCCTACAATGAGCAGTTCTTC. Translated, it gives CSAWTASYNEQFF.

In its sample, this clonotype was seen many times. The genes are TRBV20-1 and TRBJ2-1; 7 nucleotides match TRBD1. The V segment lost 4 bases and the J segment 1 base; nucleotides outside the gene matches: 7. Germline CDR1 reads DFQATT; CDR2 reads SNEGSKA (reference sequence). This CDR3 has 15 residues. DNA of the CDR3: TGCAGTGCTACCAGACAGGGTAGGTCCTACAATGAGCAGTTCTTC. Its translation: CSATRQGRSYNEQFF.

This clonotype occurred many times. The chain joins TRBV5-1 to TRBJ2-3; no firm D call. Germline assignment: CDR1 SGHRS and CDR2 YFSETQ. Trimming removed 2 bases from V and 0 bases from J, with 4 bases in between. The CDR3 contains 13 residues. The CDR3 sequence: CASSFASTDTQYF. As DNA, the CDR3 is TGCGCCAGCAGCTTTGCTAGCACAGATACGCAGTATTTT.

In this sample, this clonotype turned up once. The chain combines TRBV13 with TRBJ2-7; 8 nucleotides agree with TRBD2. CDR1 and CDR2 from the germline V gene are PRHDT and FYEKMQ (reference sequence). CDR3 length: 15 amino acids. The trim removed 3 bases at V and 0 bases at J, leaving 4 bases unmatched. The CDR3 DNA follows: TGTGCCAGCAGCTTCCCAAGCGGGAGCTCCTACGAGCAGTACTTC. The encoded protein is CASSFPSGSSYEQYF.

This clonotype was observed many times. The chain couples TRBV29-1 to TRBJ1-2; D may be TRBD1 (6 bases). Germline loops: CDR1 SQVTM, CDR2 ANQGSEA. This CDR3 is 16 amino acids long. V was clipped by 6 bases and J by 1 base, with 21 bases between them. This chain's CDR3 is CSVTALTGKGNYGYTF. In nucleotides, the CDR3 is TGCAGCGTAACAGCCTTAACAGGGAAGGGTAACTATGGCTACACCTTC.